The sequence of this TCR beta chain was determined in a study of blood T cell repertoires in COVID-19. Study background: Collection of acute and convalescent COVID-19 samples took place in the United States, Italy and Spain. From T cells, B-cell-depleted T cells, or PBMCs came the material, which was cDNA or gDNA.

Original processing notes: For nucleated cells, counts were estimated from reference gene primer amplification. Sequencing used immunoSEQ multiplex PCR; TCRdb keeps in-frame clones, though not all of them. V, J and clone size are taken as reported in that table, and D and trimming were inferred from the DNA itself. The sample records fewer than 350,000 clones, over 75% being singletons. Germline V CDR1 and CDR2: SGHTS, YDEGEE. The CDR3 loop spans 15 amino acids. Germline trimming cut 1 base from V and 0 bases from J; bases unmatched to any gene: 3. Seattle's cohort entered during active infection and was followed longitudinally. This clone was seen just once.

Material for sequencing was peripheral blood. The sequence came from a young woman with COVID-19, enrolled during active disease. The rearrangement links TRBV5-8 to TRBJ2-5, with TRBD1 matching 7 bases. CDR3 DNA: TGTGCCAGCAGCTTGTACGGGACAGACCAAGAGACCCAGTACTTC. Translating it yields CASSLYGTDQETQYF.